The entry below gives a single T cell receptor (beta chain) sequence along with its context. Its antigen is undetermined. This entry belongs to a study of cytomegalovirus exposure and HLA in healthy donors. Profiled with immunoSEQ multiplex PCR; TCRdb holds only in-frame clones, not every one. The sample has over 250,000 clones; 80% to 90% are singletons. Per the germline V gene, CDR1 is MDHEN and CDR2 is SYDVKM. This CDR3 is built from 14 residues. Trimming cost V 3 bases and J 4 bases; bases outside gene matches: 4. Notes on the study in general: In vitro assays verified that a few CMV-associated chains recognized CMV antigens specifically. Many donors shared some public TCRs, even though most TCR sequences were rare.

Sequenced sample: PBMCs. The receptor was isolated from a woman younger than 30 in good health and CMV-seronegative. V gene TRBV28 combines with J gene TRBJ1-2, with 8 bases lining up with TRBD1. The CDR3 nucleotides are TGTGCCAGCAGTTTCGTAGGACAGGGCTATGGCTACACCTTC. Protein: CASSFVGQGYGYTF.